A single TCR beta chain is shown here with its context. Its target is unknown. The data originate from a study of cytotoxic CD8 clonotypes in ibrutinib-treated CLL. Study-wide points: Clonality grew at ibrutinib response; at progression, it decreased back toward baseline. Shared public clonotypes were rare, and on treatment they either got smaller or stayed the same.

The CDR3 is 13 amino acids. Germline V CDR1 and CDR2: MNHEY, SVGAGI. Trimming took off 0 bases at V and 7 bases at J, with 6 bases between the two ends. Cryopreserved PBMCs were the source of 2 to 2.5 micrograms of genomic DNA, which went to TCR beta libraries. Sequenced by immunoSEQ multiplex PCR; TCRdb stores in-frame clones only, minus some. The data contain 100,000 to 150,000 clones, 80% to 90% of them seen just once; the ten biggest clones take up under 2.5%. This receptor was identified in a human donor with chronic lymphocytic leukemia. The chain is built from TRBV6-5 and TRBJ2-2; D may be TRBD1 (5 bases). This specimen consisted of PBMCs, obtained after 24 months of ibrutinib treatment. The CDR3 protein is CASSYSGVGELFF. The DNA for the CDR3 is TGTGCCAGCAGTTACTCAGGGGTCGGGGAGCTGTTTTTT.